Following are 28 T cell receptor beta chains from one sample sequenced in a study of neurological immune-mediated disorders. TCRdb re-called the 5' RACE reads with MiXCR, one entry per CDR3 protein. The table shows more than 10,000 distinct CDR3 sequences, with approximately 22% occurring only once. The sequenced sample consisted of CD8+ T cells from blood. The receptors here all came from a middle-aged woman with multiple sclerosis.

Many counts were recorded for this clonotype. The CDR3 here is CASSEPWSGANVLTF. As DNA, the CDR3 is TGTGCCAGCAGCGAGCCGTGGTCTGGGGCCAACGTCCTGACTTTC. This rearrangement joins TRBV9 to TRBJ2-6, with D hard to call. The V end was cut by 3 bases, the J end by 1 base, with 8 bases between. The germline V gene encodes CDR1 SGDLS and CDR2 YYNGEE. This CDR3 has 15 amino acids.

This clonotype has a count of ten or more. The chain has TRBV20-1 and TRBJ2-3; maybe TRBD2 (7 bases). The V and J ends lost 5 bases and 2 bases respectively, with 26 bases between them. This CDR3 has 18 amino acids. Germline values: CDR1 DFQATT, CDR2 SNEGSKA (reference sequence). CDR3 in DNA: TGCAGTGCTCCTGAAACCCCCGGGGGGCCGATCGTCACAGATACGCAGTATTTT. This sequence encodes CSAPETPGGPIVTDTQYF.

There are many counts of this clonotype. The V and J genes are TRBV5-1 and TRBJ2-5; D is possibly TRBD1 or TRBD2 (5 bases each). The CDR3 extends over 15 amino acids. Germline loops: CDR1 SGHRS, CDR2 YFSETQ. V was clipped by 0 bases and J by 5 bases, with 14 bases between them. CDR3 loop: CASSLDPGAMETQYF. DNA of the CDR3: TGCGCCAGCAGCTTGGACCCCGGGGCGATGGAGACCCAGTACTTC.

The V call is TRBV11-2, the J call TRBJ2-5; tentative D call: TRBD2 (5 bases). CDR1 is SGHAT, CDR2 FQNNGV, per germline. The CDR3 spans 16 residues. The V and J ends lost 1 base and 0 bases respectively, with 12 bases between them. The CDR3 DNA reads TGTGCCAGCAGCTTAGGTGAGCGGATGTACCAAGAGACCCAGTACTTC. Protein: CASSLGERMYQETQYF.

This clonotype was detected ten times or more. V and J are TRBV12-3 or TRBV12-4 and TRBJ1-2; D unresolved. Trimming stripped 5 bases from V and 4 bases from J, with 14 bases between. The CDR3 loop spans 14 amino acids. The DNA of the CDR3 is TGTGCCAGCAGTCTTACGGGTCCCTCCTATGGCTACACCTTC. Amino acid sequence: CASSLTGPSYGYTF.

The CDR3 region is CASSQDPGTGGYEQYF. Here the CDR3 DNA reads TGTGCCAGCAGCCAAGATCCCGGGACAGGGGGCTACGAGCAGTACTTC. The chain joins TRBV4-2 to TRBJ2-7, with 11 bases matching TRBD1. CDR3 length equals 16 residues. The V gene's germline CDR1 is LGHNA and CDR2 YNFKEQ. V lost 0 bases and J lost 3; bases outside the gene matches: 4.

In this sample, this clonotype is medium-sized (0.01 to 0.1%). V gene TRBV4-1 combines with J gene TRBJ2-7; unclear D gene. Germline V CDR1 and CDR2: MGHRA, YSYEKL. V dropped 3 bases and J dropped 2 bases, with 14 bases sitting between them. The CDR3 runs 15 residues. The CDR3 region is CASSQLSTQTYEQYF. The CDR3 region has the DNA TGCGCCAGCAGCCAGCTCTCGACACAGACCTACGAGCAGTACTTC.

The gene calls are TRBV13 and TRBJ2-7, with D tentatively TRBD2 (6 bases). Looked up from germline, CDR1 is PRHDT and CDR2 is FYEKMQ (reference sequence). CDR3 size: 14 residues. Trimming pared 3 bases from V and 2 bases from J, leaving 11 bases between. The CDR3 sequence is CASSFGTFPYEQYF. DNA of the CDR3: TGTGCCAGCAGCTTTGGGACTTTCCCCTACGAGCAGTACTTC.

The chain couples TRBV9 to TRBJ1-6, with D possibly matching TRBD1 (6 bases). V was cut by 4 bases and J by 10 bases, with 18 bases left in between. Germline CDR1 is SGDLS and CDR2 is YYNGEE. This CDR3 has 15 amino acids. The CDR3 spells CASSYRRGFESPLHF. The CDR3 DNA is TGTGCCAGCAGCTACCGAAGGGGGTTTGAGTCACCCCTCCACTTT.

This clonotype was counted at least ten times. The chain combines TRBV6-6 with TRBJ2-3; D gene unclear. The CDR3 totals 14 residues. Per germline, CDR1 MNHNY and CDR2 SVGAGI (reference sequence). V was shortened by 3 bases and J by 1 base, with 8 bases between the two germline ends. CDR3 sequence reads: CASSYTPGTDTQYF. In nucleotides, the CDR3 is TGTGCCAGCAGTTATACCCCGGGCACAGATACGCAGTATTTT.

By share, this clonotype counts as medium-sized. V and J are TRBV3-1 and TRBJ2-1, with D perhaps TRBD1 (6 bases). Trimming cost V 2 bases and J 5 bases, with 19 bases left between them. The germline CDR1 and CDR2 sequences are LGHDT and YNNKEL (reference sequence). This CDR3 has 17 amino acids. The CDR3 nucleotides read TGTGCCAGCAGCCAAATGCGGATACAGGGTCCCCACAATGAGCAGTTCTTC. Protein sequence: CASSQMRIQGPHNEQFF.

This clonotype came up many times. The rearrangement uses TRBV6-6 and TRBJ1-5; possible D gene TRBD1, 6 bases. The CDR3 runs 13 residues. V was pared by 10 bases and J by 2 bases, with 12 bases between. Germline V lookup: CDR1 MNHNY, CDR2 SVGAGI (reference sequence). The CDR3 DNA sequence: TGTGCCACCGCGCCAGGGGGCAATCAGCCCCAGCATTTT. Protein sequence: CATAPGGNQPQHF.

This chain connects TRBV4-1 to TRBJ2-3, with D tentatively TRBD2 (6 bases). The CDR3 is 15 residues long. V was clipped by 3 bases and J by 0 bases, with 10 bases between them. Germline CDR1 MGHRA, CDR2 YSYEKL. For the CDR3, the DNA is TGCGCCAGCAGCCAGACTAGAGGGAGCACAGATACGCAGTATTTT. Its translation is CASSQTRGSTDTQYF.

This clonotype was seen at least ten times. The chain is built from TRBV5-5 and TRBJ2-7; TRBD2 aligns across 12 bases. With 6 bases clipped from V and 6 bases from J, the junction kept 4 bases outside the gene matches. This CDR3 is 13 amino acids long. Germline CDR1 is SGHKS and CDR2 is YYEKEE (reference sequence). The CDR3 DNA reads as TGTGCCAGCACTAGCGGGGGGGCCCCCGAGCAGTACTTC. It translates to CASTSGGAPEQYF.

This clonotype was counted a few times. V gene TRBV3-1 combines with J gene TRBJ2-2, with a possible D match to TRBD2 (5 bases). CDR1 is LGHDT, CDR2 YNNKEL, per germline (reference sequence). This CDR3 has 16 amino acids. Trimming shortened V by 0 bases and J by 0 bases, and 8 bases separated the two germline ends. CDR3 sequence (DNA): TGTGCCAGCAGCCAAGAGAGGGAGACGAACACCGGGGAGCTGTTTTTT. Amino acids: CASSQERETNTGELFF.

V and J are TRBV6-5 and TRBJ2-7; 13 nucleotides line up with TRBD2. The CDR3 is 14 residues long. Germline values: CDR1 MNHEY, CDR2 SVGAGI. V lost 6 bases, J lost 7 bases, and 6 bases stayed unmatched. CDR3 sequence: CASRGLAGAWEQYF. The CDR3 bases are TGTGCCAGCAGAGGACTAGCGGGAGCCTGGGAGCAGTACTTC.

Ten or more counts support this clonotype. J is TRBJ2-7 and V is TRBV9; 14 positions agree with TRBD2. The trim removed 3 bases at V and 4 bases at J, leaving 3 bases unmatched. Germline loops: CDR1 SGDLS, CDR2 YYNGEE. The CDR3 extends over 15 amino acids. In DNA, the CDR3 is TGTGCCAGCAGCGCAGGGACTAGCGGGGGATACGAGCAGTACTTC. Protein sequence: CASSAGTSGGYEQYF.

This clonotype is judged medium-sized (0.01 to 0.1%). V and J are TRBV5-6 and TRBJ2-2, with 8 nucleotides matching TRBD2. The CDR3 totals 15 residues. Germline V gene lookup returns CDR1 SGHDT and CDR2 YYEEEE. V shed 4 bases, J shed 4 bases, and the junction held 6 bases outside the gene matches. CDR3 residues: CASSPGGVLTGELFF. The CDR3 region has the DNA TGTGCCAGCAGCCCCGGGGGGGTCCTCACCGGGGAGCTGTTTTTT.

There are many counts of this clonotype. The V gene is TRBV9, the J gene TRBJ1-1; weak D call: TRBD1 (6 bases). The CDR3 has 14 residues. V dropped 4 bases and J dropped 0 bases, with 10 bases sitting between them. CDR1 is SGDLS, CDR2 YYNGEE, per germline. In DNA form, the CDR3 reads TGTGCCAGCAGCCCGTGGGACATGAACACTGAAGCTTTCTTT. This codes for CASSPWDMNTEAFF.

This clonotype qualifies as medium-sized. The V and J genes are TRBV5-1 and TRBJ2-7; possibly TRBD2 for D (7 bases). Trimming left V 4 bases short and J 1 base short, with 12 bases between. The germline V gene has CDR1 SGHRS and CDR2 YFSETQ. The CDR3 has 14 amino acids. CDR3 amino acids: CASSGRGGSYEQYF. The CDR3 coding sequence is TGCGCCAGCAGCGGGAGGGGGGGGTCCTACGAGCAGTACTTC.

This chain connects TRBV9 to TRBJ2-3; TRBD2 aligns across 10 bases. Per the germline V gene, CDR1 is SGDLS and CDR2 is YYNGEE. The CDR3 runs to 16 residues. V gave up 0 bases and J gave up 5 bases; unmatched junction bases: 6. DNA of the CDR3: TGTGCCAGCAGCGTAGCGAGCGGGGGGGCTTTAGATACGCAGTATTTT. Protein product: CASSVASGGALDTQYF.

This clonotype is classed as medium-sized. The rearrangement links TRBV4-1 to TRBJ2-7; D gene unclear. Germline assignment: CDR1 MGHRA and CDR2 YSYEKL. Trimming cost V 1 base and J 0 bases, with 10 bases left between them. CDR3 length: 15 residues. The DNA of the CDR3 is TGCGCCAGCAGCCAAGTACCCCTCGTCTCCTACGAGCAGTACTTC. This translates into CASSQVPLVSYEQYF.

This clonotype was counted many times. This sequence joins TRBV12-3 or TRBV12-4 and TRBJ2-7, with TRBD1 matching over 8 bases. J gave up 0 bases and V 5 bases, and 9 bases lay outside the gene matches. The CDR3 covers 16 residues. Here the CDR3 reads CASSADREVPSYEQYF. The CDR3 DNA is TGTGCCAGCAGTGCGGACAGGGAGGTTCCCTCCTACGAGCAGTACTTC.

This clonotype occurred many times. The genes are TRBV21-1 and TRBJ2-1; the table gives TRBD1 as D, unverified against the DNA. TRBV21-1 is described as a pseudogene. CDR3 size: 14 residues. The CDR3: CASSYPGQSNEQFF. The CDR3 DNA sequence: TGTGCCAGCAGCTACCCGGGACAGTCCAATGAGCAGTTCTTC.

Ten or more counts support this clonotype. The V gene is TRBV15, the J gene TRBJ2-3, with D hard to call. CDR1 is LNHNV, CDR2 YYDKDF, per germline (reference sequence). The CDR3 spans 12 residues. Trimming removed 2 bases at V and 6 bases at J, with 6 bases between. The CDR3 loop reads CATSRKLDTQYF. The CDR3 DNA sequence: TGTGCCACCAGCAGAAAACTGGATACGCAGTATTTT. Full variable domain (rest looked up from reference TRBV15 and TRBJ2-3): DAMVIQNPRYQVTQFGKPVTLSCSQTLNHNVMYWYQQKSSQAPKLLFHYYDKDFNNEADTPDNFQSRRPNTSFCFLDIRSPGLGDTAMYLCATSRKLDTQYFGPGTRLTVL.

The chain uses TRBV10-3 and TRBJ2-3; D perhaps matches TRBD1 (7 bases). The CDR3 is 14 residues long. CDR1 is ENHRY and CDR2 is SYGVKD in the germline V gene. The V end lost 10 bases, the J end lost 0 bases, and 14 bases lay between the germline ends. The CDR3 DNA is TGTGCCACGACGACAGGGACTAGCACAGATACGCAGTATTTT. This translates into CATTTGTSTDTQYF.

This clonotype appeared many times. This chain joins TRBV5-6 and TRBJ1-1, with TRBD1 as a possible D gene (5 bases). V gave up 0 bases and J gave up 1 base, with 10 bases separating them. The germline CDR1 and CDR2 sequences are SGHDT and YYEEEE. This CDR3 is built from 15 residues. The CDR3 loop is CASSLGMGGNTEAFF. The DNA of the CDR3 is TGTGCCAGCAGCTTGGGGATGGGGGGGAACACTGAAGCTTTCTTT. The full variable domain, in which reference TRBV5-6 and TRBJ1-1 provide the parts outside the CDR3, is DAGVTQSPTHLIKTRGQQVTLRCSPKSGHDTVSWYQQALGQGPQFIFQYYEEEERQRGNFPDRFSGHQFPNYSSELNVNALLLGDSALYLCASSLGMGGNTEAFFGQGTRLTVV.

This clonotype was seen ten or more times. The J gene is TRBJ1-5, the V gene TRBV6-6, with D possibly matching TRBD1 (6 bases). Trimming pared 5 bases from V and 2 bases from J, leaving 10 bases between. The CDR3 length is 14 residues. Germline V gene data show CDR1 as MNHNY and CDR2 as SVGAGI (reference sequence). The DNA for the CDR3 is TGTGCCAGCAGTCCAGGGGACGGCAATCAGCCCCAGCATTTT. Translating it yields CASSPGDGNQPQHF.